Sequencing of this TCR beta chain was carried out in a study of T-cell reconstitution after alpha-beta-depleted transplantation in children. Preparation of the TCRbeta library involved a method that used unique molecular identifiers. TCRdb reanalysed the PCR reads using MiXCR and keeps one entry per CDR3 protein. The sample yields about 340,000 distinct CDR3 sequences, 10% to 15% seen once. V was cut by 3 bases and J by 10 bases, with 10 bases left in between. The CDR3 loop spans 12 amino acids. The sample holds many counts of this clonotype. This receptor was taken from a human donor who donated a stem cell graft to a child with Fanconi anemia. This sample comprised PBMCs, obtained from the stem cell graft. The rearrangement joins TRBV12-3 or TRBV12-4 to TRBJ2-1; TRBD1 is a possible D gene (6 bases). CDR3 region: CASSLSGAEQFF. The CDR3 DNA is TGTGCCAGCAGTTTGTCAGGGGCCGAGCAGTTCTTC.